This is a list of T cell receptor beta chains from one sample in a study of monozygotic twins with inflammatory bowel disease. TCRdb re-called the 5' RACE reads and catalogs CDR3 proteins one per entry, DNA excluded. In total, the table holds fewer than 400,000 distinct CDR3 sequences. The material sequenced was blood. The source is a human donor with ulcerative colitis or Crohn's disease, or a healthy co-twin of an affected twin (not recorded which). The CDR3 runs from the conserved cysteine through the conserved F or W.

v_call,j_call,cdr3_aa
TRBV7-2,TRBJ2-6,CASSARGVTGANVLTF
TRBV7-9,TRBJ2-1,CASSLTSVGGHNEQFF
TRBV7-2,TRBJ2-3,CASSLMSDTQYF
TRBV29-1,TRBJ2-2,CSARTGEKANTGELFF
TRBV5-1,TRBJ2-3,CASITAVNTDTQYF
TRBV24-1,TRBJ2-1,CATSDHALGQGIYNEQFF
TRBV20-1,TRBJ2-5,CSTFGPQETQYF
TRBV6-1,TRBJ2-5,CASSRTSGSRKETQYF
TRBV5-5,TRBJ2-7,CASSLVGQYEQYF
TRBV28,TRBJ2-5,CATELGPQETQYF
TRBV20-1,TRBJ1-1,CSAPVMPTEAFF
TRBV7-9,TRBJ2-3,CATPTDGTSGRLSQYF
TRBV7-2,TRBJ2-7,CASSLGTGGAYEQYF
TRBV5-1,TRBJ2-2,CASSWTSGATGELFF
TRBV5-6,TRBJ1-5,CASSLALTGNQPQHF
TRBV4-3,TRBJ2-7,CASSQRHLRGTGESYEQYF
TRBV5-1,TRBJ2-7,CASSGKPGAGYEQYF
TRBV20-1,TRBJ2-1,CSAHRSSGGHNEQFF
TRBV3-1,TRBJ1-1,CASSQAGPGTEAFF
TRBV7-8,TRBJ2-1,CASSLGSFPEQFF
TRBV18,TRBJ2-7,CASSRPVAGAYEQYF
TRBV5-1,TRBJ2-7,CASSLAGQLTSYEQYF
TRBV20-1,TRBJ2-7,CSARETGAYEQYF
TRBV27,TRBJ2-2,CASSFGRETIEELFF
TRBV6-1,TRBJ2-7,CASSGPGRRSYYEQYF
TRBV3-1,TRBJ2-7,CASSQGAGETYEQYF
TRBV27,TRBJ1-5,CASGYQGWNQPQHF
TRBV4-3,TRBJ2-1,CASSQERGWYNEQFF